These 3 T cell receptor beta chains came from one sample sequenced in a study of cytomegalovirus exposure and HLA in healthy donors. Profiled with immunoSEQ multiplex PCR; TCRdb holds only in-frame clones, not every one. The sample contains about 130,000 clones, roughly 89% of which appear only once. Sample: PBMCs. All receptors derive from a woman aged 18-29 years in good health and CMV-seronegative.

The chain uses TRBV10-1 and TRBJ1-4; 10 positions match TRBD1. Looked up from germline, CDR1 is WNHNN and CDR2 is SYGVQD (reference sequence). V lost 8 bases and J lost 1; bases outside the gene matches: 13. This CDR3 has 18 residues. The CDR3 reads CASPVRDRGPETNEKLFF. DNA of the CDR3: TGCGCCAGCCCCGTCCGGGACAGGGGACCGGAAACTAATGAAAAACTGTTTTTT.

This chain uses TRBV6-5 with TRBJ2-7, with TRBD1 as a possible D gene (5 bases). This CDR3 spans 14 amino acids. The ends were cut back, 5 bases at V and 4 bases at J, with 15 bases in the middle. Per germline, CDR1 MNHEY and CDR2 SVGAGI. CDR3 sequence (DNA): TGTGCCAGCAGTGAACAGGCAGGGCTGTACGAGCAGTACTTC. It codes for CASSEQAGLYEQYF.

This clone occurred once. This sequence joins TRBV2 and TRBJ1-4, with D tentatively TRBD1 (5 bases). V lost 1 base and J lost 5, with 8 bases in between. CDR1 and CDR2 (germline): SNHLY, FYNNEI. This CDR3 comprises 14 residues. The CDR3 reads CASSEGGGNEKLFF. As DNA, the CDR3 is TGTGCCAGCAGTGAAGGGGGGGGGAATGAAAAACTGTTTTTT. Filled out from reference TRBV2 and TRBJ1-4, the complete variable domain reads EPEVTQTPSHQVTQMGQEVILRCVPISNHLYFYWYRQILGQKVEFLVSFYNNEISEKSEIFDDQFSVERPDGSNFTLKIRSTKLEDSAMYFCASSEGGGNEKLFFGSGTQLSVL.